This T cell receptor beta chain stems from a study of cytomegalovirus exposure and HLA in healthy donors. The PCR contained 60 Vbeta and 13 Jbeta primers. Assay used: immunoSEQ multiplex PCR; TCRdb lists only in-frame clones, some missing. Here the sample spans roughly 140,000 clones, nearly 80% being singletons. Germline V gene sequence: CDR1 GTSNPN, CDR2 SVGIG (reference sequence). There are 14 residues in the CDR3. V lost 2 bases to trimming and J lost 1 base; unmatched junction nucleotides: 3. This TCR derives from a woman aged 30 to 39 in good health and CMV-seronegative. The gene calls are TRBV30 and TRBJ2-7, with 9 bases that match TRBD1. Sample: PBMCs. The CDR3 spells CAWSRDRASYEQYF. The CDR3 DNA sequence: TGTGCCTGGAGTCGGGACAGGGCATCCTACGAGCAGTACTTC.